These 8 T cell receptor beta chains share one sample of origin, sequenced in a study of identical twins. Via MiXCR, TCRdb re-called the 5' RACE reads, giving one row per CDR3 protein. The sample includes hundreds of thousands of distinct CDR3 sequences, approximately 6.1% of them seen just once. Sequencing was performed on naive T cells sorted from blood. The source is a man aged 18 to 30 in good health.

This clonotype has ten or more counts. One end of the junction varies from germline; a read error may be responsible. The V call is TRBV12-3 or TRBV12-4, the J call TRBJ2-1; the D is unclear. This CDR3 spans 16 amino acids. The CDR3 is CASSLVVSYSNNEQFF. DNA of the CDR3: TGTGCCAGCAGTTTAGTGGTTTCTTACTCCAACAATGAGCAGTTCTTC.

In this sample, this clonotype turned up a few times. This chain links TRBV4-1 with TRBJ1-2, with no clear D. Germline CDR1 reads MGHRA; CDR2 reads YSYEKL. The CDR3 spans 17 residues. The V end was cut by 2 bases, the J end by 3 bases, with 19 bases between. The CDR3 protein is CASSQLLVQRTYYGYTF. CDR3 bases: TGCGCCAGCAGCCAACTACTAGTACAGAGAACCTACTATGGCTACACCTTC.

The chain uses TRBV10-2 and TRBJ1-1; D not certain. V lost 5 bases and J 7 bases, leaving 17 bases between the germline ends. The CDR3 has 14 amino acids. Germline-derived CDR1 and CDR2 are WSHSY and SAAADI. CDR3 sequence reads: CASSLGVGVGEAFF. CDR3 DNA sequence: TGCGCCAGCAGTTTGGGTGTCGGGGTTGGTGAAGCTTTCTTT.

This clonotype showed up many times. The chain combines TRBV4-3 with TRBJ2-7; no clear D. CDR1 is LGHNA, CDR2 YSLEER, per germline. The V and J ends lost 2 bases and 3 bases respectively, with 14 bases between them. The CDR3 runs 15 residues. The CDR3 bases are TGCGCCAGCAGCCAAAACCCTTCCCTTTTCTACGAGCAGTACTTC. It yields the protein CASSQNPSLFYEQYF.

The chain joins TRBV4-2 to TRBJ2-5; TRBD2 might be the D (5 bases). Germline V lookup: CDR1 LGHNA, CDR2 YNFKEQ. The CDR3 spans 18 residues. Between the trimmed V and J ends, which lost 2 bases and 1 base, there was a span of 20 bases. CDR3 in DNA: TGTGCCAGCAGCCAATCCCCCGGGCACCACCGGGGCCAAGAGACCCAGTACTTC. It yields the protein CASSQSPGHHRGQETQYF.

This clonotype showed up many times. The chain is built from TRBV12-3 or TRBV12-4 and TRBJ2-2; a possible D gene is TRBD1 (5 bases). The CDR3 consists of 14 residues. V lost 5 bases to trimming and J lost 2 bases, with 9 bases between them. The CDR3 region is CASSADRNTGELFF. DNA of the CDR3: TGTGCCAGCAGTGCCGACAGAAACACCGGGGAGCTGTTTTTT.

This clonotype was counted only a few times. The V and J genes are TRBV6-5 and TRBJ1-1, with a possible D match to TRBD1 (6 bases). CDR1 is MNHEY and CDR2 is SVGAGI in the germline V gene. The V end lost 5 bases, the J end lost 11 bases, and 15 bases lay between the germline ends. The CDR3 is made up of 12 amino acids. This CDR3 is CASSTPGALAFF. The CDR3 nucleotides read TGTGCCAGCAGTACCCCGGGGGCTTTGGCTTTCTTT.

This clonotype was seen at least ten times. This rearrangement joins TRBV20-1 to TRBJ2-4; 10 bases are shared with TRBD2. The germline V gene has CDR1 DFQATT and CDR2 SNEGSKA (reference sequence). This CDR3 contains 13 residues. V shed 7 bases, J shed 6 bases, and the junction held 6 bases outside the gene matches. The CDR3 DNA reads TGCAGTGATGGGACTAGCGACAGAAACATTCAGTACTTC. Protein product: CSDGTSDRNIQYF.